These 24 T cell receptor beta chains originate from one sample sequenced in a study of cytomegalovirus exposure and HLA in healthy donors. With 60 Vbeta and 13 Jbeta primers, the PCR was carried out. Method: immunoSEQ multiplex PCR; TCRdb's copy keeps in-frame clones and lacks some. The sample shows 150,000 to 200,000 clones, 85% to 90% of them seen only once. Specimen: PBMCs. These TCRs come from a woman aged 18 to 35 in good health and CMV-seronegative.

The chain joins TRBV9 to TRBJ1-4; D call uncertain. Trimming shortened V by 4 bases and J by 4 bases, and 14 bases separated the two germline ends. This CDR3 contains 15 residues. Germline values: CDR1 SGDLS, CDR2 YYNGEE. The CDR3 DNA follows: TGTGCCAGCAGCCCTGGCGGGAGTAGTAATGAAAAACTGTTTTTT. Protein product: CASSPGGSSNEKLFF.

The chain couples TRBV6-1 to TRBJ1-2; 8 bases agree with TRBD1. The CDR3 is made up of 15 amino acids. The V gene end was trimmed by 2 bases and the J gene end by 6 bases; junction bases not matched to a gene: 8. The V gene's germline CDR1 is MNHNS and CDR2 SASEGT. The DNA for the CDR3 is TGTGCCAGCAGTGAAAGTCTGCCAGGGGGCGATGGCTACACCTTC. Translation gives CASSESLPGGDGYTF.

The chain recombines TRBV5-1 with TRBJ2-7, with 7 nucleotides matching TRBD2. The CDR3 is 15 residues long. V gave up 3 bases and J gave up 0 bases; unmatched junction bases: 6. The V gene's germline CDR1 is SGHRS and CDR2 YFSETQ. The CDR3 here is CASSSIAGVSYEQYF. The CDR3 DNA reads TGCGCCAGCAGCTCCATTGCGGGAGTCTCCTACGAGCAGTACTTC.

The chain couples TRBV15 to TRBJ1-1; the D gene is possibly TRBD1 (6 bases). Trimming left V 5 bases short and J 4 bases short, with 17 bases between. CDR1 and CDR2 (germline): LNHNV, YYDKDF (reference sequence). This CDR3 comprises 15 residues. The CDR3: CATSQRAGGITEAFF. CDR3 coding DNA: TGTGCCACCAGCCAGAGAGCGGGGGGCATCACTGAAGCTTTCTTT.

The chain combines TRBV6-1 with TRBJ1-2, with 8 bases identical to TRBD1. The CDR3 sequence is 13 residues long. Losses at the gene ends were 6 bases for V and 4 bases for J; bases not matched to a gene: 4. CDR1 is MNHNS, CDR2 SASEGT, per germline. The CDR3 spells CASRDRGPYGYTF. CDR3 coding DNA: TGTGCCAGCAGAGACAGGGGCCCCTATGGCTACACCTTC.

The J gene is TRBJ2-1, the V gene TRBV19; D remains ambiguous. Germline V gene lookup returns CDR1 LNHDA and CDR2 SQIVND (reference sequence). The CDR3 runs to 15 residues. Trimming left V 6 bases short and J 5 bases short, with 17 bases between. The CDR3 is CASSPPWAPHNEQFF. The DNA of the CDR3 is TGTGCCAGTAGCCCTCCGTGGGCCCCACACAATGAGCAGTTCTTC. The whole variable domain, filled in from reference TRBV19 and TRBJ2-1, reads DGGITQSPKYLFRKEGQNVTLSCEQNLNHDAMYWYRQDPGQGLRLIYYSQIVNDFQKGDIAEGYSVSREKKESFPLTVTSAQKNPTAFYLCASSPPWAPHNEQFFGPGTRLTVL.

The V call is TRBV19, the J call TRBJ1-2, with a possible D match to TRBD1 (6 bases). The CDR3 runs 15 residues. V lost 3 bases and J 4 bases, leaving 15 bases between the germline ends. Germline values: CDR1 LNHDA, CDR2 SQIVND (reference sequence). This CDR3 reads CASSIATGHVYGYTF. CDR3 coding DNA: TGTGCCAGTAGTATCGCCACGGGACACGTCTATGGCTACACCTTC.

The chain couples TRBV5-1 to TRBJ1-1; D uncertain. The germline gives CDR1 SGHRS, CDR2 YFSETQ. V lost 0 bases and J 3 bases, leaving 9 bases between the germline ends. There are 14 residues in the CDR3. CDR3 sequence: CASSLGPRDTEAFF. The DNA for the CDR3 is TGCGCCAGCAGCTTGGGCCCCCGGGACACTGAAGCTTTCTTT.

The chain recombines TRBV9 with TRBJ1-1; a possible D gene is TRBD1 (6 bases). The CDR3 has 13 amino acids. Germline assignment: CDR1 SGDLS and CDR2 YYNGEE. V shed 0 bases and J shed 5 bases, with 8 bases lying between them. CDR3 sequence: CASSVEQGTEAFF. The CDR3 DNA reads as TGTGCCAGCAGCGTAGAACAGGGAACTGAAGCTTTCTTT.

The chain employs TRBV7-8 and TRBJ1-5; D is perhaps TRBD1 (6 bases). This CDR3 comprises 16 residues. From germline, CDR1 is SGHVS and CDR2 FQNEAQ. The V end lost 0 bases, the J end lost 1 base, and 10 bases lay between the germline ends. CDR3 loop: CASSLATQGSNQPQHF. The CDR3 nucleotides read TGTGCCAGCAGCTTAGCGACACAGGGAAGCAATCAGCCCCAGCATTTT.

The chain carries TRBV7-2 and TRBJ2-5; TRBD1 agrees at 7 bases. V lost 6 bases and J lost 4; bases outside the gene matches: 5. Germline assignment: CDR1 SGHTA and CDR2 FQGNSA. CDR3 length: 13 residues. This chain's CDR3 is CASSPAGGETQYF. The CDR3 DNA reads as TGTGCCAGCAGTCCGGCAGGGGGAGAGACCCAGTACTTC.

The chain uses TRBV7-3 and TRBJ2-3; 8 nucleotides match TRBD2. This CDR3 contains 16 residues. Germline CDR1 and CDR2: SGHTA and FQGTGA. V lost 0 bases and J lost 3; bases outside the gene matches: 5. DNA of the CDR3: TGTGCCAGCAGCTTAACAGCGGGAGTGTCAACAGATACGCAGTATTTT. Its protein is CASSLTAGVSTDTQYF.

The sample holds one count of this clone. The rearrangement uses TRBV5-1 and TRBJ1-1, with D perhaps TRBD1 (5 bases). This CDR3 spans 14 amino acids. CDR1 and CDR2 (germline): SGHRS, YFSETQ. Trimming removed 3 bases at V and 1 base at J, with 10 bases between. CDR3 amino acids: CASSSQGGNTEAFF. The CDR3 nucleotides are TGCGCCAGCAGCTCCCAGGGAGGGAACACTGAAGCTTTCTTT.

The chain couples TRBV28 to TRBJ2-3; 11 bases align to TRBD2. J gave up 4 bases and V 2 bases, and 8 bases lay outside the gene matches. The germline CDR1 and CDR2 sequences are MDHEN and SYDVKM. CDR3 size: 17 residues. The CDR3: CASSLTASGGYADTQYF. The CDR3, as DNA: TGTGCCAGCAGTTTAACGGCTAGCGGGGGGTACGCAGATACGCAGTATTTT. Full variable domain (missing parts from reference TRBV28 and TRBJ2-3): DVKVTQSSRYLVKRTGEKVFLECVQDMDHENMFWYRQDPGLGLRLIYFSYDVKMKEKGDIPEGYSVSREKKERFSLILESASTNQTSMYLCASSLTASGGYADTQYFGPGTRLTVL.

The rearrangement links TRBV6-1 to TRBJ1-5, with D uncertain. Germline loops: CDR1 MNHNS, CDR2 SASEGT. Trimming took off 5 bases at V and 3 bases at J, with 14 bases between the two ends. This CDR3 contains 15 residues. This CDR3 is CASSRDTLNNQPQHF. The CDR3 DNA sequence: TGTGCCAGCAGTAGAGACACGTTAAACAATCAGCCCCAGCATTTT.

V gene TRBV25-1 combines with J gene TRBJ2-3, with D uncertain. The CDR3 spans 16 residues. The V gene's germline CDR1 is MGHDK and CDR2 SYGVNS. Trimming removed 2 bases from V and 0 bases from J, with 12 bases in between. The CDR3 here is CASSEKRGSSTDTQYF. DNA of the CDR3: TGTGCCAGCAGTGAAAAACGAGGTTCTAGCACAGATACGCAGTATTTT.

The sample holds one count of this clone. The CDR3 region is CASSGGQGARGYTF. CDR3 DNA sequence: TGTGCCAGCAGCGGGGGACAGGGGGCGAGGGGCTACACCTTC. The chain recombines TRBV9 with TRBJ1-2, with TRBD1 matching over 12 bases. The CDR3 totals 14 residues. Losses at the gene ends were 3 bases for V and 8 bases for J; bases not matched to a gene: 5. CDR1 is SGDLS and CDR2 is YYNGEE in the germline V gene. Combining the CDR3 with reference TRBV9 and TRBJ1-2 gives the whole variable domain DSGVTQTPKHLITATGQRVTLRCSPRSGDLSVYWYQQSLDQGLQFLIQYYNGEERAKGNILERFSAQQFPDLHSELNLSSLELGDSALYFCASSGGQGARGYTFGSGTRLTVV.

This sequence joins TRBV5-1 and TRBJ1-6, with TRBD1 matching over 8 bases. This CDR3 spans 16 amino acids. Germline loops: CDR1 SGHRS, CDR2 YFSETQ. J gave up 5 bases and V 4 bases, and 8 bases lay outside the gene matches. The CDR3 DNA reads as TGCGCCAGCAGCCCGCGGACAGGGACTAATAATTCACCCCTCCACTTT. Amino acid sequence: CASSPRTGTNNSPLHF.

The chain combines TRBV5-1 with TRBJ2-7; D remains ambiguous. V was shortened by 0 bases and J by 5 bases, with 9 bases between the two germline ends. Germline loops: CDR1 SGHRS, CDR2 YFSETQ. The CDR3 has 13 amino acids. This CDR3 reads CASSLANTDEQYF. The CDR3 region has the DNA TGCGCCAGCAGCTTGGCCAATACAGACGAGCAGTACTTC.

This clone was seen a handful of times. The CDR3 DNA is TGTGCCTGGAGTGTAGGGGGCAATCAGCCCCAGCATTTT. The encoded protein is CAWSVGGNQPQHF. The rearrangement links TRBV30 to TRBJ1-5; D possibly corresponds to TRBD1 (5 bases). V lost 0 bases, J lost 2 bases, and 5 bases lay in between. Germline loops: CDR1 GTSNPN, CDR2 SVGIG (reference sequence). The CDR3 contains 13 residues.

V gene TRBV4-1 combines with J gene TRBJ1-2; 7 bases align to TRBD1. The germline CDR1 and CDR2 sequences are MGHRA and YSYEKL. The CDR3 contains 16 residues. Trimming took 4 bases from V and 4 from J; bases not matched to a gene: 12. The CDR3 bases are TGCGCCAGCAGCCCCCTTCCTTCAGGGGGAGGCTATGGCTACACCTTC. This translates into CASSPLPSGGGYGYTF.

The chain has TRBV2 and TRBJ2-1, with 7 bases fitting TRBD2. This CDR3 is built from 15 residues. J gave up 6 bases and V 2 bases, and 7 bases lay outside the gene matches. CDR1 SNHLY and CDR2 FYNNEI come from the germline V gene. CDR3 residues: CASSERLRESNEQFF. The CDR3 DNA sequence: TGTGCCAGCAGTGAACGGTTGCGGGAGAGCAATGAGCAGTTCTTC.

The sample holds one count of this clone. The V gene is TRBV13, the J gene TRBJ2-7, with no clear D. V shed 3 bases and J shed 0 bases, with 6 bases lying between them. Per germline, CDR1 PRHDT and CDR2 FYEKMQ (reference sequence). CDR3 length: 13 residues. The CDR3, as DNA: TGTGCCAGCAGCTTTAGGAGCTCCTACGAGCAGTACTTC. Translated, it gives CASSFRSSYEQYF.

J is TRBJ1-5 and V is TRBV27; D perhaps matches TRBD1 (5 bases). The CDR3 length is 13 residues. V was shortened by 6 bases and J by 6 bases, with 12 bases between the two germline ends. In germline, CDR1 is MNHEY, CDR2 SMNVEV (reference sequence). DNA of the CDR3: TGTGCCAGCAGCCAGACAGCCCCTCAGCCCCAGCATTTT. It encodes CASSQTAPQPQHF.